The following is a T cell receptor (beta chain) sequence with its context. Its cognate antigen is unknown. The PCR contained 60 Vbeta and 13 Jbeta primers. Libraries were prepared by immunoSEQ multiplex PCR; TCRdb keeps only in-frame clonotypes and omits some of them. The sample yields more than 95,000 clones, more than 75% seen once. The entry originates in a study of cytomegalovirus exposure and HLA in healthy donors. General study results and limits: Earlier analysis found most TCR beta V segments productive about 87% or about 30% of the time. There were some public TCRs occurring in many donors, but most TCR sequences were rare. A missense variant in DCLRE1C was later tied to TCR beta V- and J-gene trimming.

The sequence was obtained from a woman younger than 30 in good health and CMV-seropositive. Sequenced material: PBMCs.

The DNA of the CDR3 is TGTGCCAGCAGCTCCGGGGTCGGGCTTTATGGCTACACCTTC. Translated, it gives CASSSGVGLYGYTF. This chain links TRBV7-9 with TRBJ1-2, with D unclear. From germline, CDR1 is SEHNR and CDR2 FQNEAQ (reference sequence). Deletions cut 4 bases from V and 5 bases from J, with 14 bases between. The CDR3 spans 14 residues.